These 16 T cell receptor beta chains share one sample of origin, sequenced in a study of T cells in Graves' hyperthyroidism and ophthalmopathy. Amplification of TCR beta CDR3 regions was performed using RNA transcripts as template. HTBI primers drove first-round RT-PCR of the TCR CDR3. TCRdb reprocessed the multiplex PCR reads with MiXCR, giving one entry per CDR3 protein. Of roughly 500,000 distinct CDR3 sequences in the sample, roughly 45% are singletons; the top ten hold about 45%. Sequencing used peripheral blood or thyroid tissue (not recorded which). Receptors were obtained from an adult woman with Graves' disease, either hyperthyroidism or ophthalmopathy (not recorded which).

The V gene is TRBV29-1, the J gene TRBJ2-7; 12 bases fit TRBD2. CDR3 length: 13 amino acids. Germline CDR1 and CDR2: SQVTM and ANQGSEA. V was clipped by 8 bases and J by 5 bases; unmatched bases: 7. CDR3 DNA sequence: TGCAGCTTTCGACTAGCGGGAGTGAACGAGCAGTACTTC. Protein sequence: CSFRLAGVNEQYF.

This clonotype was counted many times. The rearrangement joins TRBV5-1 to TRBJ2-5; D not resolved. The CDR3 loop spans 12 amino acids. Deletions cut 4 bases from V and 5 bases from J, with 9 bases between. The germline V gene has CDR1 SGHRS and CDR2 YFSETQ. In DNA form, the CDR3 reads TGCGCCAGCAGCGCCGCCGGGGAGACCCAGTACTTC. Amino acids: CASSAAGETQYF.

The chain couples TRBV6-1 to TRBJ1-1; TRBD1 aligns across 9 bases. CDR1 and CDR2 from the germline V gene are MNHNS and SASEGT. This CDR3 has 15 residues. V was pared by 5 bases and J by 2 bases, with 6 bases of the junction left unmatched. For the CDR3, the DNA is TGTGCCAGCAGTCCTACAGGGGGCGGAAACACTGAAGCTTTCTTT. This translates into CASSPTGGGNTEAFF.

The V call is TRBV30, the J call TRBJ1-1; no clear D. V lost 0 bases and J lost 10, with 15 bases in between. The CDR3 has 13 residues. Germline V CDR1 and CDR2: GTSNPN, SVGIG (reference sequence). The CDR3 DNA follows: TGTGCCTGGAGTGTACCGAATGGCTTTTCAGCTTTCTTT. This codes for CAWSVPNGFSAFF.

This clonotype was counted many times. CDR3: CSVGTGGGNQPQHF. In nucleotides, the CDR3 is TGCAGCGTTGGGACAGGGGGTGGCAATCAGCCCCAGCATTTT. The chain combines TRBV29-1 with TRBJ1-5; 10 bases line up with TRBD1. The trim removed 4 bases at V and 2 bases at J, leaving 2 bases unmatched. CDR1 and CDR2 from the germline V gene are SQVTM and ANQGSEA. The CDR3 is 14 amino acids.

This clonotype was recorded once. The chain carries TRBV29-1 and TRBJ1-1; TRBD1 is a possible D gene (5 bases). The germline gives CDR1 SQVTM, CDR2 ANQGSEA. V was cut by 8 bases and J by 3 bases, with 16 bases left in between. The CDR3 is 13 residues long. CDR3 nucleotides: TGCAGCAGTCTCTGGGGGTCGGACACTGAAGCTTTCTTT. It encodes CSSLWGSDTEAFF.

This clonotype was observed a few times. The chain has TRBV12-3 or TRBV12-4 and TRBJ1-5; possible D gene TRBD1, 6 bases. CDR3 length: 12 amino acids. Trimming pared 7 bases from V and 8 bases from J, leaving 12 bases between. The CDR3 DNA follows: TGTGCCAGCACCTCAAAGGGGGAGCCCCAGCATTTT. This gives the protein CASTSKGEPQHF.

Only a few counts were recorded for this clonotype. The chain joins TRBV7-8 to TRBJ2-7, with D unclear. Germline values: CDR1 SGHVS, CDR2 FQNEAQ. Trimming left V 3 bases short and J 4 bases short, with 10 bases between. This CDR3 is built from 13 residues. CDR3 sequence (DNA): TGTGCCAGCAGCTTTCTTAACCGATACGAGCAGTACTTC. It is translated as CASSFLNRYEQYF.

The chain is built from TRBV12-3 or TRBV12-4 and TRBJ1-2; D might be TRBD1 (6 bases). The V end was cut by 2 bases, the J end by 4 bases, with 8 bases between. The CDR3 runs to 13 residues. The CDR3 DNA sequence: TGTGCCAGCAGTTTAAGGGGGTTCTATGGCTACACCTTC. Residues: CASSLRGFYGYTF.

The CDR3 bases are TGTGCCAGCACTACGGTTAGCGGCCATGCCTACGAGCAGTACTTC. Translating it yields CASTTVSGHAYEQYF. The chain recombines TRBV2 with TRBJ2-7, with D perhaps matching TRBD2 (6 bases). V was cut by 7 bases and J by 2 bases, with 18 bases left in between. The length of the CDR3 is 15 residues. CDR1 and CDR2 from the germline V gene are SNHLY and FYNNEI.

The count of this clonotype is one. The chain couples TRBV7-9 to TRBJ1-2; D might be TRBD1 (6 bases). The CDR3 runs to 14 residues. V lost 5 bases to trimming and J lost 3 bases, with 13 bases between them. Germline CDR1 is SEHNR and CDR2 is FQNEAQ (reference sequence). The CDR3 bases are TGTGCCAGCAGCCCATACAGGGTCGACTATGGCTACACCTTC. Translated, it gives CASSPYRVDYGYTF. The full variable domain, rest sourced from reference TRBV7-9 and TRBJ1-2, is DTGVSQNPRHKITKRGQNVTFRCDPISEHNRLYWYRQTLGQGPEFLTYFQNEAQLEKSRLLSDRFSAERPKGSFSTLEIQRTEQGDSAMYLCASSPYRVDYGYTFGSGTRLTVV.

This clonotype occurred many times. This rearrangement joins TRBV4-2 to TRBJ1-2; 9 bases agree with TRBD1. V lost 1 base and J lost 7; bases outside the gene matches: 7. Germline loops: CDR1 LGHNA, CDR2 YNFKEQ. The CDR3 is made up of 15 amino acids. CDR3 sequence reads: CASSQATGTGTGYTF. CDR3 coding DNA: TGTGCCAGCAGCCAAGCTACCGGGACAGGGACTGGCTACACCTTC.

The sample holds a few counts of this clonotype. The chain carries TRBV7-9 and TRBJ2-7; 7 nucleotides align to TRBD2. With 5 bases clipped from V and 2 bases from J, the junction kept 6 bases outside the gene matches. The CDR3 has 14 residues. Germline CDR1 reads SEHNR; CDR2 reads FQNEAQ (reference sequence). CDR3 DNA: TGTGCCAGCAGCCACCCGGGAGGTGCCTACGAGCAGTACTTC. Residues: CASSHPGGAYEQYF.

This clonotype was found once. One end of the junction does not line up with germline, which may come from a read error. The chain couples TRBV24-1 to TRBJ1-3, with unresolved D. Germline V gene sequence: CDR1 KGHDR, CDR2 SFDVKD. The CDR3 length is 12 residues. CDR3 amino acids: CTTSQYGNTIYF. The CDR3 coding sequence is TGTACCACCAGCCAATATGGAAACACCATATATTTT.

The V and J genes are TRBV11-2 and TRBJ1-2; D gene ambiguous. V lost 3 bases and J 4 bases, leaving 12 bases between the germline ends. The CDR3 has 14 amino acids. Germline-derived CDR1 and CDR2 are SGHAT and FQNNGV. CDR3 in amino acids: CASSLPKSIYGYTF. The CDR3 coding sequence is TGTGCCAGCAGCTTGCCCAAGTCTATCTATGGCTACACCTTC. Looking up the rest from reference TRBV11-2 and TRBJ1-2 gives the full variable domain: EAGVAQSPRYKIIEKRQSVAFWCNPISGHATLYWYQQILGQGPKLLIQFQNNGVVDDSQLPKDRFSAERLKGVDSTLKIQPAKLEDSAVYLCASSLPKSIYGYTFGSGTRLTVV.

CDR3 nucleotide sequence: TGTGCCAGCATTTTAGACAGGAACAGCTACGAGCAGTACTTC. Its protein is CASILDRNSYEQYF. The chain has TRBV6-5 and TRBJ2-7, with a tentative D call TRBD1 (6 bases). The ends were cut back, 7 bases at V and 3 bases at J, with 16 bases in the middle. There are 14 residues in the CDR3. CDR1 and CDR2 (germline): MNHEY, SVGAGI.